Each of the 28 T cell receptor beta chains below was sequenced from the same sample in a study of T cells in Graves' hyperthyroidism and ophthalmopathy. Amplification of TCR beta CDR3 regions used RNA as the template. During a first-round RT-PCR of the TCR CDR3, the HTBI primer set was used. A single record per CDR3 protein comes from TCRdb applying MiXCR to the multiplex PCR reads. The sample shows hundreds of thousands of distinct CDR3 sequences, roughly 32% of them seen only once. Sequencing was performed on blood. The source is a woman between 40 and 55 years old with Graves' hyperthyroidism.

This clonotype was detected ten times or more. The chain carries TRBV7-2 and TRBJ1-2; no clear D. V lost 2 bases to trimming and J lost 2 bases, with 15 bases between them. The CDR3 totals 16 residues. Germline values: CDR1 SGHTA, CDR2 FQGNSA. In DNA form, the CDR3 reads TGTGCCAGCAGCTTATACCGACGGGGTGAGAACTATGGCTACACCTTC. It codes for CASSLYRRGENYGYTF.

The chain is built from TRBV4-3 and TRBJ1-1; D is perhaps TRBD1 (6 bases). The CDR3 has 14 residues. V was trimmed by 5 bases and J by 10 bases, leaving 20 bases between them. The V gene's germline CDR1 is LGHNA and CDR2 YSLEER. This chain's CDR3 is CASSYWGQKDRAFF. The CDR3 nucleotides read TGCGCCAGCAGCTACTGGGGGCAAAAAGACCGAGCTTTCTTT.

The CDR3 here is CASRQGRAEAFF. The DNA of the CDR3 is TGCGCCAGCAGACAGGGTCGGGCTGAAGCTTTCTTT. The V call is TRBV4-1, the J call TRBJ1-1; D perhaps matches TRBD1 (6 bases). V gave up 6 bases and J gave up 6 bases, with 11 bases separating them. The CDR3 loop spans 12 amino acids. Germline V lookup: CDR1 MGHRA, CDR2 YSYEKL.

In its sample, this clonotype was seen many times. The rearrangement uses TRBV4-3 and TRBJ1-1; 7 bases map to TRBD1. The length of the CDR3 is 14 residues. CDR1 is LGHNA and CDR2 is YSLEER in the germline V gene. The trim removed 6 bases at V and 2 bases at J, leaving 6 bases unmatched. The CDR3 sequence is CASRQGSVNTEAFF. The CDR3 coding sequence is TGCGCCAGCAGACAGGGGAGCGTAAACACTGAAGCTTTCTTT.

This chain joins TRBV7-2 and TRBJ1-1, with D possibly TRBD1 on 6 matching bases. V lost 1 base, J lost 9 bases, and 15 bases lay in between. The CDR3 totals 14 residues. Per the germline V gene, CDR1 is SGHTA and CDR2 is FQGNSA. This CDR3 reads CASSLGRGPSKAFF. DNA of the CDR3: TGTGCCAGCAGCTTAGGCAGGGGCCCCAGTAAAGCTTTCTTT. Looking up the rest from reference TRBV7-2 and TRBJ1-1 gives the full variable domain: GAGVSQSPSNKVTEKGKDVELRCDPISGHTALYWYRQSLGQGLEFLIYFQGNSAPDKSGLPSDRFSAERTGGSVSTLTIQRTQQEDSAVYLCASSLGRGPSKAFFGQGTRLTVV.

Many counts were recorded for this clonotype. The CDR3 loop is CSVEQVGAFF. DNA of the CDR3: TGCAGCGTTGAACAGGTGGGGGCTTTCTTT. J is TRBJ1-1 and V is TRBV29-1; no firm D call. Per the germline V gene, CDR1 is SQVTM and CDR2 is ANQGSEA. V was clipped by 2 bases and J by 11 bases, with 9 bases between them. The CDR3 is 10 residues long. Full variable domain (remainder filled in from reference TRBV29-1 and TRBJ1-1): SAVISQKPSRDICQRGTSLTIQCQVDSQVTMMFWYRQQPGQSLTLIATANQGSEATYESGFVIDKFPISRPNLTFSTLTVSNMSPEDSSIYLCSVEQVGAFFGQGTRLTVV.

This clonotype was observed a handful of times. This chain connects TRBV5-6 to TRBJ1-5; 7 bases align to TRBD1. CDR1 and CDR2 from the germline V gene are SGHDT and YYEEEE. The CDR3 has 13 amino acids. Losses at the gene ends were 3 bases for V and 7 bases for J; bases not matched to a gene: 4. Here the CDR3 reads CASSYQGGQPQHF. The CDR3 DNA sequence: TGTGCCAGCAGCTATCAGGGGGGACAGCCCCAGCATTTT.

In its sample, this clonotype was seen a few times. The chain combines TRBV10-3 with TRBJ2-1; TRBD1 aligns across 8 bases. The CDR3 sequence is 15 residues long. In germline, CDR1 is ENHRY, CDR2 SYGVKD. Unmatched junction bases numbered 9, after V lost 6 bases and J lost 5 bases. The CDR3 region is CAISLGQGRDNEQFF. CDR3 sequence (DNA): TGTGCCATCAGCCTCGGACAGGGCCGCGACAATGAGCAGTTCTTC.

The chain couples TRBV7-9 to TRBJ2-7, with 7 bases aligning to TRBD1. The CDR3 contains 15 residues. The germline gives CDR1 SEHNR, CDR2 FQNEAQ (reference sequence). V lost 5 bases and J lost 2; bases outside the gene matches: 9. The CDR3 bases are TGTGCCAGCAGCCCGCTTACAGGGGTCACCTACGAGCAGTACTTC. Its translation is CASSPLTGVTYEQYF.

The gene calls are TRBV7-9 and TRBJ1-6; 8 bases agree with TRBD1. With V trimmed by 5 bases and J by 10 bases, 10 bases remained unmatched. The CDR3 sequence is 15 residues long. CDR1 and CDR2 from the germline V gene are SEHNR and FQNEAQ (reference sequence). In nucleotides, the CDR3 is TGTGCCAGCAGCGCTATGACAGGGGAACGGTCACCCCTCCACTTT. Its protein product is CASSAMTGERSPLHF.

Concerning this clonotype itself: This is likely a read error, given that the CDR3 carries no conserved phenylalanine or tryptophan at its end. No DNA is shown, since the ends of the CDR3 on it are uncertain; the CDR3 is the one TCRdb lists. The chain couples TRBV7-2 to TRBJ2-7; the table assigns TRBD2, which was not confirmed against the DNA. Per germline, CDR1 SGHTA and CDR2 FQGNSA. The CDR3 spans 9 amino acids, including both terminal residues. The CDR3 spells CASSLWTSG.

The rearrangement uses TRBV18 and TRBJ2-7; 7 nucleotides align to TRBD1. Germline V gene lookup returns CDR1 KGHSH and CDR2 LQKENI. V was pared by 3 bases and J by 5 bases, with 1 base of the junction left unmatched. There are 12 residues in the CDR3. The CDR3 region has the DNA TGTGCCAGCTCACCTACAGGGGACGAGCAGTACTTC. Encoded protein: CASSPTGDEQYF.

This clonotype came up a few times. This rearrangement joins TRBV12-3 or TRBV12-4 to TRBJ1-2; possibly TRBD1 for D (5 bases). The CDR3 is 13 residues long. V lost 5 bases and J lost 7, with 14 bases in between. The CDR3 DNA sequence: TGTGCCAGCAGTCTCGTACCTGGGGGTGGCTACACCTTC. It yields the protein CASSLVPGGGYTF.

This clonotype showed up just a few times. This sequence joins TRBV7-3 and TRBJ2-1, with 8 bases matching TRBD1. CDR1 SGHTA and CDR2 FQGTGA come from the germline V gene. V shed 7 bases, J shed 4 bases, and the junction held 6 bases outside the gene matches. The CDR3 totals 14 residues. In DNA form, the CDR3 reads TGTGCCAGCAACAAAGGACAGGGTTACAATGAGCAGTTCTTC. This codes for CASNKGQGYNEQFF. Using reference TRBV7-3 and TRBJ2-1 for the parts outside the CDR3, the full variable domain is GAGVSQTPSNKVTEKGKYVELRCDPISGHTALYWYRQSLGQGPEFLIYFQGTGAADDSGLPNDRFFAVRPEGSVSTLKIQRTERGDSAVYLCASNKGQGYNEQFFGPGTRLTVL.

The chain joins TRBV19 to TRBJ2-2; perhaps TRBD1 as D (6 bases). V lost 6 bases and J 3 bases, leaving 14 bases between the germline ends. Germline V gives CDR1 LNHDA, CDR2 SQIVND (reference sequence). The CDR3 has 15 amino acids. This CDR3 is CASSPTTGYTGELFF. DNA for the CDR3: TGTGCCAGTAGCCCGACGACAGGCTACACCGGGGAGCTGTTTTTT.

The V and J genes are TRBV20-1 and TRBJ2-1, with 9 bases identical to TRBD2. V shed 7 bases and J 9 bases; nucleotides not matched to a gene: 7. CDR1 and CDR2 from the germline V gene are DFQATT and SNEGSKA (reference sequence). This CDR3 comprises 12 residues. The CDR3: CSVSGSQGEQFF. Here the CDR3 DNA reads TGCAGTGTTAGCGGGAGCCAGGGTGAGCAGTTCTTC.

The chain carries TRBV28 and TRBJ2-2; TRBD1 might be the D (5 bases). The CDR3 spans 14 residues. V shed 7 bases and J shed 4 bases, with 13 bases lying between them. Germline-derived CDR1 and CDR2 are MDHEN and SYDVKM. CDR3 region: CASKTGSVTGELFF. The DNA of the CDR3 is TGTGCCAGCAAAACAGGTTCGGTCACCGGGGAGCTGTTTTTT.

This chain connects TRBV4-3 to TRBJ1-2; TRBD1 matches at 7 bases. CDR1 is LGHNA, CDR2 YSLEER, per germline. The CDR3 length is 15 residues. Germline trimming cut 0 bases from V and 5 bases from J; bases unmatched to any gene: 6. The chain's CDR3 is CASSQDNRGRYGYTF. The CDR3 nucleotides are TGCGCCAGCAGCCAAGATAACAGGGGAAGATATGGCTACACCTTC.

Regarding this clonotype: A read error may be the cause here, since a much bigger clone is one base away. The chain combines TRBV5-8 with TRBJ1-4; 7 positions match TRBD1. CDR3 length: 15 amino acids. V dropped 3 bases and J dropped 5; count of bases not matched to a gene: 7. From germline, CDR1 is SGHTS and CDR2 YDEGEE. The chain's CDR3 is CASSSGATGNEKLFF. For the CDR3, the DNA is TGTGCCAGCAGCTCAGGAGCGACAGGGAATGAAAAACTGTTTTTT.

This clonotype was counted ten times or more. The V and J genes are TRBV7-9 and TRBJ1-2; D is perhaps TRBD1 (5 bases). Per germline, CDR1 SEHNR and CDR2 FQNEAQ (reference sequence). Trimming stripped 0 bases from V and 2 bases from J, with 7 bases between. This CDR3 spans 14 amino acids. CDR3 sequence: CASSLAPGNYGYTF. The CDR3 DNA sequence: TGTGCCAGCAGCTTAGCGCCAGGGAACTATGGCTACACCTTC.

As regards this clonotype: A junction end diverges from the germline sequence, so it may reflect a read error. The chain links TRBV10-3 to TRBJ2-6; the match to TRBD1 covers 8 bases. The CDR3 spans 17 residues. CDR1 is ENHRY and CDR2 is SYGVKD in the germline V gene. The CDR3: CASSAPGQASGANVLTF. CDR3 DNA: TGTGCCAGCAGTGCACCGGGACAGGCATCTGGGGCCAACGTCCTGACTTTC.

In this sample, this clonotype turned up a few times. The chain recombines TRBV4-3 with TRBJ2-7; D call uncertain. This CDR3 spans 18 amino acids. Germline CDR1 LGHNA, CDR2 YSLEER. The V gene lost 1 base and the J gene lost 4 bases, with 23 bases spanning the gap. The CDR3 nucleotides read TGCGCCAGCAGCCAAGTTAGGTCAAAGATGGGATTAGGTTACGAGCAGTACTTC. Residues: CASSQVRSKMGLGYEQYF.

This clonotype was recorded at least ten times. The V call is TRBV29-1, the J call TRBJ1-1, with D maybe TRBD1 (5 bases). V lost 7 bases, J lost 3 bases, and 15 bases lay in between. This CDR3 is 13 amino acids long. Germline CDR1 and CDR2: SQVTM and ANQGSEA. The CDR3 spells CSAREQEDTEAFF. The CDR3 DNA sequence: TGCAGCGCCCGGGAACAGGAGGACACTGAAGCTTTCTTT. Full variable domain (outside the CDR3, taken from reference TRBV29-1 and TRBJ1-1): SAVISQKPSRDICQRGTSLTIQCQVDSQVTMMFWYRQQPGQSLTLIATANQGSEATYESGFVIDKFPISRPNLTFSTLTVSNMSPEDSSIYLCSAREQEDTEAFFGQGTRLTVV.

Many counts were recorded for this clonotype. This chain uses TRBV7-2 with TRBJ1-2; D is ambiguous. V was pared by 1 base and J by 7 bases, with 13 bases between. This CDR3 has 14 residues. CDR1 SGHTA and CDR2 FQGNSA come from the germline V gene. CDR3 nucleotide sequence: TGTGCCAGCAGCTTAGGAGAGCGTAGGTTTGGCTACACCTTC. Translated: CASSLGERRFGYTF.

As regards this clonotype: One junction end disagrees with the germline gene, perhaps due to a read error. The chain employs TRBV11-2 and TRBJ1-5; unclear D gene. This CDR3 is built from 15 residues. Germline V CDR1 and CDR2: SGHAT, FQNNGV. The CDR3 here is CASSQEFRVTQPQHF. CDR3 DNA sequence: TGCGCCAGCAGCCAAGAGTTCCGGGTGACTCAGCCCCAGCATTTT.

This rearrangement joins TRBV7-2 to TRBJ2-5, with D maybe TRBD1 (6 bases). From germline, CDR1 is SGHTA and CDR2 FQGNSA. The V and J ends lost 4 bases and 5 bases respectively, with 14 bases between them. The CDR3 runs 14 residues. CDR3 residues: CASSSRWGRETQYF. The CDR3 nucleotides read TGTGCCAGCAGCTCTCGGTGGGGGCGGGAGACCCAGTACTTC.

This clonotype turned up a few times. This chain joins TRBV4-1 and TRBJ1-1; D unclear. V dropped 4 bases and J dropped 3 bases, with 15 bases sitting between them. CDR1 is MGHRA and CDR2 is YSYEKL in the germline V gene. The CDR3 length is 15 residues. The CDR3 coding sequence is TGCGCCAGCAGCCGGAAGGGAGTCGAAGACACTGAAGCTTTCTTT. Translating it yields CASSRKGVEDTEAFF.

This chain uses TRBV7-8 with TRBJ1-2; unclear D gene. CDR3 length: 14 amino acids. CDR1 SGHVS and CDR2 FQNEAQ come from the germline V gene. V lost 5 bases and J 4 bases, leaving 14 bases between the germline ends. The chain's CDR3 is CASSHRTTPYGYTF. As DNA, the CDR3 is TGTGCCAGCAGCCACAGAACGACACCCTATGGCTACACCTTC.